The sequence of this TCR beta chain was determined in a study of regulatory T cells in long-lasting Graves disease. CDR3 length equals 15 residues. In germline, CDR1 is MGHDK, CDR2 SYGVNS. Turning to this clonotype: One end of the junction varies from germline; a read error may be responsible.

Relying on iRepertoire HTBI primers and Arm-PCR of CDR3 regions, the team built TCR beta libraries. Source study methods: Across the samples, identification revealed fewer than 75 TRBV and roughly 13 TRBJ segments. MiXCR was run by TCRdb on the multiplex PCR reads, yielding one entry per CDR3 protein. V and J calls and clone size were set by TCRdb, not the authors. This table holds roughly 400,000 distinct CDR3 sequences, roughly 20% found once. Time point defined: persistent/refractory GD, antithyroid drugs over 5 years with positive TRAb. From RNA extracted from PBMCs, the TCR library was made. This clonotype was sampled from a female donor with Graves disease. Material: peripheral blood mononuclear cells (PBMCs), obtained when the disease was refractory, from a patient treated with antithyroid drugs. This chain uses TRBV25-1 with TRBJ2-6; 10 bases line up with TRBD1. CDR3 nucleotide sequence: TGTGCCGGCAGTGAACCGGGACAGGGGACCAACGTCCTGACTTTC. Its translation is CAGSEPGQGTNVLTF.